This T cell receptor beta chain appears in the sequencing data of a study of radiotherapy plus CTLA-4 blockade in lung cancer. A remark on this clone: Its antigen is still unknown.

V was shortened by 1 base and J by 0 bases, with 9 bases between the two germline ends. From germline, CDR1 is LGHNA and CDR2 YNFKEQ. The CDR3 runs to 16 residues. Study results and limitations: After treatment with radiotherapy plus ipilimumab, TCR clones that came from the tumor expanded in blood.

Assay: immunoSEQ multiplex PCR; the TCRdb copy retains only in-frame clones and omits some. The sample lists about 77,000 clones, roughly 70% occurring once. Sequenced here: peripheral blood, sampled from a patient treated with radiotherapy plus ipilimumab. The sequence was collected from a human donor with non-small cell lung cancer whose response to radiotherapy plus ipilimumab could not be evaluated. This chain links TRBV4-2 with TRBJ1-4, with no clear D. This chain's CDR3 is CASSQVGGTTNEKLFF. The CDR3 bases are TGTGCCAGCAGCCAAGTCGGAGGGACAACTAATGAAAAACTGTTTTTT.